This T cell receptor (beta chain) was sequenced during a study of OX40 agonist ivuxolimab in advanced cancers. Study at large: Patients were treated with intravenous ivuxolimab, dosed at 0.01 to 10 mg/kg and infused every 2 weeks.

TCRdb's table, derived via immunoSEQ multiplex PCR, lists solely in-frame clones and lacks some. The sample lists around 77,000 clones, about 85% occurring once. V lost 0 bases and J 4 bases, leaving 9 bases between the germline ends. This CDR3 is 14 amino acids long. Per the germline V gene, CDR1 is SGDLS and CDR2 is YYNGEE. The sequence was collected from an adult with an advanced solid tumor such as melanoma, head and neck, liver or kidney cancer. The V gene is TRBV9, the J gene TRBJ2-3, with no clear D. Sample: CD4+ or CD8+ T cells sorted from blood, taken in a trial of the OX40 agonist ivuxolimab. CDR3 sequence reads: CASSVASWADTQYF. CDR3 bases: TGTGCCAGCAGCGTAGCTTCTTGGGCAGATACGCAGTATTTT.